What follows are 21 T cell receptor beta chains derived from one specimen sequenced in a study of T cell changes during pregnancy in multiple sclerosis. Sequencing was performed with immunoSEQ multiplex PCR; in TCRdb, only in-frame clones are kept and a portion is missing. The table shows over 90,000 clones, with about 90% occurring only once. The source material was peripheral blood, sampled after pregnancy. The receptor set was obtained from a female donor with multiple sclerosis, enrolled in a pregnancy study.

The rearrangement joins TRBV11-2 to TRBJ2-3; the match to TRBD1 covers 8 bases. The germline CDR1 and CDR2 sequences are SGHAT and FQNNGV. Unmatched junction bases numbered 5, after V lost 3 bases and J lost 0 bases. The CDR3 runs 16 residues. The CDR3 DNA reads TGTGCCAGCAGCTTCACAGGGGGTTCGAGCACAGATACGCAGTATTTT. It encodes CASSFTGGSSTDTQYF.

The chain combines TRBV29-1 with TRBJ2-3, with 15 bases fitting TRBD2. V was pared by 7 bases and J by 4 bases, with 6 bases of the junction left unmatched. This CDR3 is 15 amino acids long. Germline V lookup: CDR1 SQVTM, CDR2 ANQGSEA. The CDR3 loop is CSARTSGGASDTQYF. The CDR3 DNA reads TGCAGCGCCCGGACTAGCGGGGGGGCCTCAGATACGCAGTATTTT.

J is TRBJ2-5 and V is TRBV7-2, with D unclear. The J call may be in error: the DNA end matches TRBJ2-7 better. CDR1 is SGHTA, CDR2 FQGNSA, per germline. The CDR3 has 11 amino acids. CDR3 loop: CASSPNHEQYF. The CDR3 region has the DNA TGTGCCAGCAGCCCAAACCACGAGCAGTACTTC.

The chain employs TRBV5-1 and TRBJ2-6; 7 nucleotides match TRBD1. This CDR3 is built from 16 residues. V gave up 7 bases and J gave up 0 bases; unmatched junction bases: 7. Germline V gene sequence: CDR1 SGHRS, CDR2 YFSETQ. The CDR3 bases are TGCGCCAGCGAGACAGGGTCCAACTCTGGGGCCAACGTCCTGACTTTC. Translation gives CASETGSNSGANVLTF.

This clone was picked up a small number of times. V and J are TRBV2 and TRBJ2-2; D perhaps matches TRBD1 (5 bases). Germline values: CDR1 SNHLY, CDR2 FYNNEI. The CDR3 covers 14 residues. V dropped 0 bases and J dropped 5 bases, with 7 bases sitting between them. The CDR3, as DNA: TGTGCCAGCAGTGAAGCAAAGGGGACCGGGGAGCTGTTTTTT. Its protein product is CASSEAKGTGELFF.

The chain employs TRBV4-3 and TRBJ2-5; no definite D call. The germline V and J ends were trimmed by 0 bases and 5 bases, with 16 bases remaining between them. Per the germline V gene, CDR1 is LGHNA and CDR2 is YSLEER. This CDR3 is 16 amino acids long. CDR3 nucleotides: TGCGCCAGCAGCCAAGATCCTGGGTCCGCGCGGGAGACCCAGTACTTC. Residues: CASSQDPGSARETQYF.

The chain recombines TRBV5-4 with TRBJ2-1; D possibly corresponds to TRBD2 (8 bases). Germline lookup yields CDR1 SGHNT and CDR2 YYREEE (reference sequence). The CDR3 is made up of 15 amino acids. Trimming cost V 4 bases and J 5 bases, with 16 bases left between them. DNA of the CDR3: TGTGCCAGCAGCCGTCAGGGGGGACTAGACAATGAGCAGTTCTTC. It specifies CASSRQGGLDNEQFF.

The chain carries TRBV6-5 and TRBJ2-5, with TRBD1 matching over 8 bases. The CDR3 has 15 amino acids. Germline CDR1 is MNHEY and CDR2 is SVGAGI. V lost 0 bases to trimming and J lost 2 bases; unmatched junction nucleotides: 2. The CDR3 spells CASSYSRDRQETQYF. In DNA form, the CDR3 reads TGTGCCAGCAGTTACTCGAGGGACAGGCAAGAGACCCAGTACTTC.

The rearrangement uses TRBV7-8 and TRBJ2-7; D perhaps matches TRBD1 (6 bases). The germline V gene has CDR1 SGHVS and CDR2 FQNEAQ. This CDR3 has 15 residues. With 5 bases removed from V and 3 bases from J, the gap between germline ends came to 17 bases. The CDR3, as DNA: TGTGCCAGCAGCGCCTCCGGGACACCGCTCTACGAGCAGTACTTC. Its translation is CASSASGTPLYEQYF. Based on the CDR3 plus reference TRBV7-8 and TRBJ2-7, the full variable domain is GAGVSQSPRYKVAKRGQDVALRCDPISGHVSLFWYQQALGQGPEFLTYFQNEAQLDKSGLPSDRFFAERPEGSVSTLKIQRTQQEDSAVYLCASSASGTPLYEQYFGPGTRLTVT.

Here the CDR3 DNA reads TGTGCCAGCCTCCTAGGGACAGAGACCCGGGGCAATCAGCCCCAGCATTTT. It is translated as CASLLGTETRGNQPQHF. The chain employs TRBV14 and TRBJ1-5, with 7 bases identical to TRBD1. The length of the CDR3 is 17 residues. The J segment lost 2 bases and the V segment lost 8 bases, leaving 15 bases of the junction unmatched. CDR1 and CDR2 (germline): SGHDN, FVKESK.

This chain uses TRBV6-1 with TRBJ1-5; D ambiguous. The V and J ends lost 4 bases and 5 bases respectively, with 15 bases between them. The CDR3 is made up of 15 amino acids. CDR1 MNHNS and CDR2 SASEGT come from the germline V gene. Here the CDR3 reads CASSVLGLEYQPQHF. The CDR3 DNA is TGTGCCAGCAGTGTCCTGGGCCTCGAATATCAGCCCCAGCATTTT.

This clone was counted once. The chain recombines TRBV13 with TRBJ1-4; 11 bases align to TRBD1. The CDR3 totals 15 residues. Trimming took 1 base from V and 8 from J; bases not matched to a gene: 3. Germline lookup yields CDR1 PRHDT and CDR2 FYEKMQ (reference sequence). DNA of the CDR3: TGTGCCAGCAGCTTAGCGGGACAGGGGGAAGAAAAACTGTTTTTT. Residues: CASSLAGQGEEKLFF.

The rearrangement joins TRBV5-1 to TRBJ2-1; the D is unclear. Germline V gene lookup returns CDR1 SGHRS and CDR2 YFSETQ. CDR3 size: 12 residues. V lost 0 bases, J lost 9 bases, and 7 bases lay in between. CDR3 coding DNA: TGCGCCAGCAGCTTGGGCTACGGTGAGCAGTTCTTC. This gives the protein CASSLGYGEQFF.

The chain employs TRBV4-3 and TRBJ2-7, with D possibly matching TRBD1 (5 bases). There are 15 residues in the CDR3. Per germline, CDR1 LGHNA and CDR2 YSLEER. With 0 bases removed from V and 2 bases from J, the gap between germline ends came to 11 bases. The CDR3 sequence: CASSQEPGKTYEQYF. CDR3 nucleotide sequence: TGCGCCAGCAGCCAAGAACCAGGGAAGACCTACGAGCAGTACTTC.

The chain recombines TRBV7-8 with TRBJ2-5; 10 bases align to TRBD1. Germline V CDR1 and CDR2: SGHVS, FQNEAQ. The CDR3 contains 15 residues. Trimming cost V 7 bases and J 7 bases; bases outside gene matches: 12. The CDR3 spells CASNGDRGPLGTQYF. Written as DNA, the CDR3 is TGTGCCAGCAACGGGGACAGGGGCCCCCTTGGGACCCAGTACTTC.

The chain employs TRBV18 and TRBJ1-3, with D unclear. The CDR3 runs 17 residues. With 3 bases removed from V and 2 bases from J, the gap between germline ends came to 17 bases. The germline V gene has CDR1 KGHSH and CDR2 LQKENI. CDR3 loop: CASSPSRFAPPGNTIYF. The CDR3 DNA reads TGTGCCAGCTCACCTTCCAGGTTCGCACCTCCTGGAAACACCATATATTTT.

The rearrangement joins TRBV5-1 to TRBJ1-2, with D perhaps TRBD1 (6 bases). Germline V CDR1 and CDR2: SGHRS, YFSETQ. The CDR3 sequence is 11 residues long. V was pared by 2 bases and J by 11 bases, with 10 bases between. The CDR3 DNA sequence: TGCGCCAGCAGCTTTGGGACACTTTACACCTTC. Its translation is CASSFGTLYTF.

This chain links TRBV5-4 with TRBJ1-3; no reliable D call. The CDR3 sequence is 13 residues long. V was pared by 4 bases and J by 0 bases, with 5 bases between. Germline CDR1 SGHNT, CDR2 YYREEE (reference sequence). CDR3 loop: CASSLRSGNTIYF. The DNA of the CDR3 is TGTGCCAGCAGCCTGCGCTCTGGAAACACCATATATTTT.

The chain links TRBV5-1 to TRBJ2-2; D may be TRBD1 (6 bases). Between the trimmed V and J ends, which lost 4 bases and 1 base, there was a span of 8 bases. CDR3 size: 14 residues. Germline CDR1 SGHRS, CDR2 YFSETQ. CDR3 sequence: CASSEGQNTGELFF. The CDR3 nucleotides read TGCGCCAGCAGCGAGGGACAGAACACCGGGGAGCTGTTTTTT.

This sequence joins TRBV25-1 and TRBJ1-4, with 7 positions matching TRBD1. CDR3 size: 14 residues. The V gene's germline CDR1 is MGHDK and CDR2 SYGVNS. The V segment lost 8 bases and the J segment 7 bases; nucleotides outside the gene matches: 10. CDR3: CASREHRGGEKLFF. The CDR3 bases are TGTGCCAGCCGAGAACACAGGGGCGGTGAAAAACTGTTTTTT.

This chain connects TRBV15 to TRBJ1-2; 7 nucleotides line up with TRBD1. V was clipped by 3 bases and J by 2 bases; unmatched bases: 9. Germline V lookup: CDR1 LNHNV, CDR2 YYDKDF (reference sequence). The length of the CDR3 is 16 residues. The CDR3 coding sequence is TGTGCCACCAGCAGCAGTCGGGACAGCGTAAACTATGGCTACACCTTC. It codes for CATSSSRDSVNYGYTF.